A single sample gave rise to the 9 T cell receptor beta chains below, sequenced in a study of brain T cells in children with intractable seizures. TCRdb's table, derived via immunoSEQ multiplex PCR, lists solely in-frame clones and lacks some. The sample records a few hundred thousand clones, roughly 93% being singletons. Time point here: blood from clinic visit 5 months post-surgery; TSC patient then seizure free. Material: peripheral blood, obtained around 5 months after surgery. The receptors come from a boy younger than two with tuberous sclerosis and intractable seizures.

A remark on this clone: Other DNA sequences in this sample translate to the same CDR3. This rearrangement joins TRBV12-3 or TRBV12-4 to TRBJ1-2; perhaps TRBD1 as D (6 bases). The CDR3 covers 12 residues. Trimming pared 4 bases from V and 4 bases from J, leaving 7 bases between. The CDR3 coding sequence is TGTGCCAGCAGTTCGACAGGCTATGGCTACACCTTC. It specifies CASSSTGYGYTF.

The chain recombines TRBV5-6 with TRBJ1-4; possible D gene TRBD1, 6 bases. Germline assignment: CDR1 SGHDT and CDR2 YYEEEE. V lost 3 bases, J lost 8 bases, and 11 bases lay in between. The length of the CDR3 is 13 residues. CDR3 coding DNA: TGTGCCAGCAGCTCAGGGGTGAAAGAAAAACTGTTTTTT. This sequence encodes CASSSGVKEKLFF.

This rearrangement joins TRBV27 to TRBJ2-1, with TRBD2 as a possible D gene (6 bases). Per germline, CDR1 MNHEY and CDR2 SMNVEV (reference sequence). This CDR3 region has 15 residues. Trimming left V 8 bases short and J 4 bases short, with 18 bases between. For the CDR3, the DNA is TGTGCCAGCGCCCACTCGGGACTGACTTACAATGAGCAGTTCTTC. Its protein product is CASAHSGLTYNEQFF.

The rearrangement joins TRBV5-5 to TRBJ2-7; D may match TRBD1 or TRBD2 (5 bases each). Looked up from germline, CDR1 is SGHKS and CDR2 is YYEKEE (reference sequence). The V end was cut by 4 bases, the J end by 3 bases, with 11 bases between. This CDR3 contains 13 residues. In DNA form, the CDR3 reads TGTGCCAGCAGCCCCGGGGCGTTCTACGAGCAGTACTTC. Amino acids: CASSPGAFYEQYF.

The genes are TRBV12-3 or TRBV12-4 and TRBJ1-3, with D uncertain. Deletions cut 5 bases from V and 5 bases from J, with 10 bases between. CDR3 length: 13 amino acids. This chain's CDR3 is CASSVGYRNTIYF. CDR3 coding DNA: TGTGCCAGCAGTGTCGGGTATCGAAACACCATATATTTT.

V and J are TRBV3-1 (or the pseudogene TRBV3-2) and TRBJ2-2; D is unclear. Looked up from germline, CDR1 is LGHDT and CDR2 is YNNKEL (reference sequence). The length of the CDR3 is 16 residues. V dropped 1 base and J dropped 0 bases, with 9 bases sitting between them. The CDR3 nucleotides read TGTGCCAGCAGCCAAGCTCGGACCCCGAACACCGGGGAGCTGTTTTTT. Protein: CASSQARTPNTGELFF.

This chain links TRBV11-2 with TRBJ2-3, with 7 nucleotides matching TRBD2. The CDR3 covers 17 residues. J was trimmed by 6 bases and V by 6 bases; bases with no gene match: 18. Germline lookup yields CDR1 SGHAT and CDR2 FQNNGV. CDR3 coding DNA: TGTGCCAGCAGTCTGAACCGGGACTACCGAATTCGGGATACGCAGTATTTT. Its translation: CASSLNRDYRIRDTQYF.

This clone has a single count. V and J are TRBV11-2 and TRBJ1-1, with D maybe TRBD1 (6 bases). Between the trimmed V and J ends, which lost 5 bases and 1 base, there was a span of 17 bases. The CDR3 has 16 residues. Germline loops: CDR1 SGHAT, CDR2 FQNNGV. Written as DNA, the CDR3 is TGTGCCAGCAGCGTACCCGGGGGCCGCAGGAACACTGAAGCTTTCTTT. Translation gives CASSVPGGRRNTEAFF.

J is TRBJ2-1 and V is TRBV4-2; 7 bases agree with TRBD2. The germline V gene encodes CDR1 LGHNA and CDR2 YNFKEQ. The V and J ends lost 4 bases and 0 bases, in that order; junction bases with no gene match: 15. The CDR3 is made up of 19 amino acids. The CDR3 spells CASSLPGGSGTSSYNEQFF. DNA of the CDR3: TGTGCCAGCAGCCTCCCTGGGGGGAGCGGGACCAGCTCCTACAATGAGCAGTTCTTC.